This passage covers 14 T cell receptor beta chains from one sample sequenced in a study of blood T cells in healthy people across ages. Then a second PCR, running roughly 7 to 11 cycles, was carried out with a sample-barcoded 5' primer and a J-beta primer mix. Each CDR3 protein is one row after TCRdb ran MiXCR on the 5' RACE reads. The sample carries around 780,000 distinct CDR3 sequences, around 24% recorded once. This sample also appeared in a second study, on T cells of mothers and their children.

The sequencing sample was made of blood. The receptors here all came from a boy aged 5-17 years in good health.

Notes on this clonotype: Its ends do not fully match the called genes, so a read error is possible. The V and J genes are TRBV20-1 and TRBJ1-6; unclear D gene. Germline loops: CDR1 DFQATT, CDR2 SNEGSKA (reference sequence). The CDR3 has 16 residues. The CDR3 bases are TGTAGTGCTAGAGCCGCAGGCCGCTCCTATAATTCACCCCTCCACTTT. Residues: CSARAAGRSYNSPLHF.

The CDR3 DNA reads as TGTGCCAGCAGTTTCATGAGTTTTCAAGAGACCCAGTACTTC. Protein: CASSFMSFQETQYF. The chain has TRBV12-3 or TRBV12-4 and TRBJ2-5; D remains unclear. Between the trimmed V and J ends, which lost 3 bases and 2 bases, there was a span of 10 bases. The CDR3 has 14 residues.

This clonotype was seen more than once but under ten times. One junction end does not reproduce the germline sequence, and a read error may be involved. In nucleotides, the CDR3 is TGTACCAGCAGTTACTCGACAGTTAGGACAGGGCACTGGACTAACTATGGCTACACCTTC. Protein sequence: CTSSYSTVRTGHWTNYGYTF. The gene calls are TRBV6-5 and TRBJ1-2; TRBD1 agrees at 8 bases. The germline V gene encodes CDR1 MNHEY and CDR2 SVGAGI. This CDR3 has 20 amino acids.

This chain connects TRBV7-6 to TRBJ2-1, with D hard to call. The germline V and J ends were trimmed by 4 bases and 0 bases, with 13 bases remaining between them. Looked up from germline, CDR1 is SGHVS and CDR2 is FNYEAQ. The CDR3 loop spans 16 amino acids. The CDR3 DNA sequence: TGTGCCAGCAGCTCCCGGGCCGTTAGCTCCTACAATGAGCAGTTCTTC. Translating it yields CASSSRAVSSYNEQFF.

The genes are TRBV3-1 and TRBJ2-2; 7 positions match TRBD1. Germline lookup yields CDR1 LGHDT and CDR2 YNNKEL (reference sequence). V lost 4 bases to trimming and J lost 6 bases; unmatched junction nucleotides: 8. CDR3 length: 15 amino acids. CDR3 amino acids: CASSRGKGAAGELFF. The CDR3 DNA is TGTGCCAGCAGCCGGGGGAAGGGGGCGGCCGGGGAGCTGTTTTTT.

V usage is TRBV5-1 and J usage is TRBJ2-7; 10 nucleotides align to TRBD1. The V gene end was trimmed by 4 bases and the J gene end by 5 bases; junction bases not matched to a gene: 9. CDR3 length equals 15 residues. Germline lookup yields CDR1 SGHRS and CDR2 YFSETQ. DNA for the CDR3: TGCGCCAGCAGCCCAATTCCCGGGACAGGGGACGAGCAGTACTTC. It specifies CASSPIPGTGDEQYF.

This clonotype has just one count. The V call is TRBV5-5, the J call TRBJ2-1, with a weak D call TRBD2 (6 bases). Germline CDR1 reads SGHKS; CDR2 reads YYEKEE (reference sequence). The CDR3 contains 14 residues. Trimming took off 2 bases at V and 4 bases at J, with 10 bases between the two ends. The CDR3 DNA reads TGTGCCAGCAGCTTTGCCGGGAGATACAATGAGCAGTTCTTC. Translation gives CASSFAGRYNEQFF.

The chain employs TRBV13 and TRBJ1-5, with 7 positions matching TRBD1. V lost 4 bases, J lost 5 bases, and 11 bases stayed unmatched. The CDR3 has 16 residues. Germline V gene sequence: CDR1 PRHDT, CDR2 FYEKMQ (reference sequence). The CDR3 bases are TGTGCCAGCAGCTCAGGGGGAACAGGGACCCATCAGCCCCAGCATTTT. Its translation is CASSSGGTGTHQPQHF.

In regard to this clonotype: The junction and the germline gene differ at one end; a read error may be behind it. This rearrangement joins TRBV10-3 to TRBJ2-5, with TRBD1 as a possible D gene (8 bases). The assigned J gene may be wrong: the sequence end matches TRBJ2-1 better. Per the germline V gene, CDR1 is ENHRY and CDR2 is SYGVKD. The CDR3 contains 13 residues. CDR3 in amino acids: CAIRTGDYDEQFF. Written as DNA, the CDR3 is TGTGCCATCAGGACAGGGGACTACGATGAGCAGTTCTTC.

The chain employs TRBV7-9 and TRBJ1-4; D call uncertain. V dropped 3 bases and J dropped 8 bases, with 13 bases sitting between them. The germline V gene has CDR1 SEHNR and CDR2 FQNEAQ (reference sequence). This CDR3 comprises 14 residues. The CDR3 spells CASSFLTKEEKLFF. The CDR3 nucleotides are TGTGCCAGCAGCTTCTTGACCAAGGAGGAAAAACTGTTTTTT.

This rearrangement joins TRBV5-1 to TRBJ2-1; the match to TRBD1 covers 7 bases. Germline V gene sequence: CDR1 SGHRS, CDR2 YFSETQ. The CDR3 has 13 residues. With 4 bases clipped from V and 10 bases from J, the junction kept 8 bases outside the gene matches. The CDR3 reads CASSIRQGNEQFF. CDR3 bases: TGCGCCAGCAGCATACGACAGGGAAACGAGCAGTTCTTC.

This clonotype was seen a handful of times. In this CDR3 the conserved last residue, phenylalanine or tryptophan, is missing, so a read error is likely. V and J are TRBV7-9 and TRBJ1-2, with D unclear. The CDR3 sequence is 11 residues long. Per germline, CDR1 SEHNR and CDR2 FQNEAQ (reference sequence). The V gene lost 8 bases and the J gene lost 8 bases, with 12 bases spanning the gap. CDR3 sequence reads: CASRATGGYTL. For the CDR3, the DNA is TGTGCCAGCCGTGCCACCGGGGGCTACACCCTC.

The J gene is TRBJ2-6, the V gene TRBV7-9, with D possibly TRBD1 on 7 matching bases. The V end was cut by 5 bases, the J end by 3 bases, with 14 bases between. The CDR3 covers 16 residues. Germline V lookup: CDR1 SEHNR, CDR2 FQNEAQ (reference sequence). In nucleotides, the CDR3 is TGTGCCAGCAGCACAGACAGGGAGGATGGGGCCAACGTCCTGACTTTC. Protein: CASSTDREDGANVLTF.

The chain combines TRBV28 with TRBJ2-3; D is unresolved. The CDR3 contains 16 residues. V was cut by 5 bases and J by 0 bases, with 15 bases left in between. Germline V CDR1 and CDR2: MDHEN, SYDVKM. The CDR3, as DNA: TGTGCCAGCAGTGGCCACGACATGACTAGCACAGATACGCAGTATTTT. Amino acid sequence: CASSGHDMTSTDTQYF.